These 30 T cell receptor beta chains share one sample of origin, sequenced in a study of blood T cell repertoires in COVID-19. Generated by immunoSEQ multiplex PCR, the TCRdb table keeps only in-frame clones and is missing some. The table includes about 16,000 clones, around nine tenths detected once. Sequenced sample: peripheral blood. Source of these receptors: a man between 60 and 75 years old with acute or convalescent COVID-19.

The chain uses TRBV5-4 and TRBJ2-1; 7 positions match TRBD1. There are 16 residues in the CDR3. Trimming removed 2 bases from V and 5 bases from J; junction bases left unmatched: 10. CDR1 SGHNT and CDR2 YYREEE come from the germline V gene (reference sequence). The CDR3 reads CASSFRPDRTHNEQFF. As DNA, the CDR3 is TGTGCCAGCAGCTTCCGACCGGACAGGACCCACAATGAGCAGTTCTTC. The whole variable domain, filled in from reference TRBV5-4 and TRBJ2-1, reads ETGVTQSPTHLIKTRGQQVTLRCSSQSGHNTVSWYQQALGQGPQFIFQYYREEENGRGNFPPRFSGLQFPNYSSELNVNALELDDSALYLCASSFRPDRTHNEQFFGPGTRLTVL.

This clone turned up a few times. The CDR3 is CAWTPGDRGNVYEQYF. The CDR3 coding sequence is TGTGCCTGGACCCCTGGGGACAGGGGGAACGTCTACGAGCAGTACTTC. J is TRBJ2-7 and V is TRBV30; 11 bases are shared with TRBD1. The ends lost 4 bases at V and 3 bases at J; junction bases unmatched: 11. Germline-derived CDR1 and CDR2 are GTSNPN and SVGIG (reference sequence). The CDR3 has 16 amino acids.

The CDR3 region is CASSLDYTSTDTQYF. The CDR3 DNA is TGTGCCAGCAGCTTGGATTACACGAGCACAGATACGCAGTATTTT. The gene calls are TRBV5-4 and TRBJ2-3; D is unclear. The germline V gene has CDR1 SGHNT and CDR2 YYREEE (reference sequence). This CDR3 contains 15 residues. Between the trimmed V and J ends, which lost 0 bases and 0 bases, there was a span of 8 bases. The variable domain in full, completed from reference TRBV5-4 and TRBJ2-3, reads ETGVTQSPTHLIKTRGQQVTLRCSSQSGHNTVSWYQQALGQGPQFIFQYYREEENGRGNFPPRFSGLQFPNYSSELNVNALELDDSALYLCASSLDYTSTDTQYFGPGTRLTVL.

The V and J genes are TRBV28 and TRBJ1-6; TRBD1 matches 7 bases. Germline values: CDR1 MDHEN, CDR2 SYDVKM. The CDR3 is 12 residues long. V gave up 9 bases and J gave up 6 bases; unmatched junction bases: 2. The CDR3 loop is CASRDSNSPLHF. The CDR3 coding sequence is TGTGCCAGTCGGGACAGTAATTCACCCCTCCACTTT.

The chain joins TRBV5-5 to TRBJ2-3; 8 bases align to TRBD2. The CDR3 runs to 14 residues. V was clipped by 4 bases and J by 6 bases; unmatched bases: 7. Germline CDR1 reads SGHKS; CDR2 reads YYEKEE (reference sequence). Here the CDR3 reads CASSIGLAGDTQYF. In DNA form, the CDR3 reads TGTGCCAGCAGCATCGGACTAGCAGGTGATACGCAGTATTTT. Variable domain in full (rest from reference TRBV5-5 and TRBJ2-3): DAGVTQSPTHLIKTRGQQVTLRCSPISGHKSVSWYQQVLGQGPQFIFQYYEKEERGRGNFPDRFSARQFPNYSSELNVNALLLGDSALYLCASSIGLAGDTQYFGPGTRLTVL.

V and J are TRBV11-2 and TRBJ2-1, with TRBD2 identical over 8 bases. Germline CDR1 is SGHAT and CDR2 is FQNNGV. V shed 5 bases and J 6 bases; nucleotides not matched to a gene: 12. CDR3 length equals 16 residues. The CDR3 bases are TGTGCCAGCAGCCCCCGGCGGACTAGCTTGGCCAATGAGCAGTTCTTC. Encoded protein: CASSPRRTSLANEQFF.

The chain combines TRBV12-3 or TRBV12-4 with TRBJ2-4, with 9 bases lining up with TRBD2. The CDR3 sequence is 13 residues long. V gave up 6 bases and J gave up 9 bases; unmatched junction bases: 6. The CDR3 DNA reads TGTGCCAGCAGGGATAGCGGGGGAGGCATTCAGTACTTC. This encodes CASRDSGGGIQYF.

This chain links TRBV10-3 with TRBJ2-3; D is perhaps TRBD2 (6 bases). CDR1 is ENHRY, CDR2 SYGVKD, per germline. The CDR3 is made up of 14 amino acids. V was clipped by 4 bases and J by 2 bases, with 10 bases between them. This CDR3 reads CAISGDSPTDTQYF. DNA of the CDR3: TGTGCCATCAGTGGGGACTCTCCCACAGATACGCAGTATTTT.

This clone has just a few counts. This sequence joins TRBV30 and TRBJ1-5, with TRBD1 matching 10 bases. This CDR3 contains 15 residues. From germline, CDR1 is GTSNPN and CDR2 SVGIG (reference sequence). The junction had 6 bases not matched to a gene; V was cut back by 0 bases and J by 7 bases. In nucleotides, the CDR3 is TGTGCCTGGAGTGTACCGACAGGGGGCGAACAGCCCCAGCATTTT. Protein product: CAWSVPTGGEQPQHF. The entire variable domain, with the rest obtained from reference TRBV30 and TRBJ1-5, is as follows: SQTIHQWPATLVQPVGSPLSLECTVEGTSNPNLYWYRQAAGRGLQLLFYSVGIGQISSEVPQNLSASRPQDRQFILSSKKLLLSDSGFYLCAWSVPTGGEQPQHFGDGTRLSIL.

The rearrangement links TRBV5-1 to TRBJ1-1; D is perhaps TRBD1 (5 bases). V was shortened by 0 bases and J by 7 bases, with 10 bases between the two germline ends. The CDR3 totals 13 residues. Germline V gene data show CDR1 as SGHRS and CDR2 as YFSETQ. CDR3 sequence: CASSLVTDGEAFF. DNA for the CDR3: TGCGCCAGCAGCTTGGTGACAGATGGTGAAGCTTTCTTT.

The chain has TRBV6-5 and TRBJ2-7; no firm D call. This CDR3 has 14 residues. CDR1 and CDR2 from the germline V gene are MNHEY and SVGAGI. Trimming pared 2 bases from V and 0 bases from J, leaving 8 bases between. The CDR3 nucleotides are TGTGCCAGCAGTTACCGGGTAATCTCCTACGAGCAGTACTTC. This gives the protein CASSYRVISYEQYF.

The rearrangement joins TRBV5-1 to TRBJ2-5; 15 positions agree with TRBD2. V gave up 0 bases and J gave up 5 bases; unmatched junction bases: 8. This CDR3 comprises 18 residues. CDR1 is SGHRS, CDR2 YFSETQ, per germline. The CDR3 reads CASSLEPGLAGGRETQYF. CDR3 DNA sequence: TGCGCCAGCAGCTTGGAACCGGGACTAGCGGGGGGCCGGGAGACCCAGTACTTC. The full variable domain, with the rest looked up from reference TRBV5-1 and TRBJ2-5, is KAGVTQTPRYLIKTRGQQVTLSCSPISGHRSVSWYQQTPGQGLQFLFEYFSETQRNKGNFPGRFSGRQFSNSRSEMNVSTLELGDSALYLCASSLEPGLAGGRETQYFGPGTRLLVL.

V usage is TRBV28 and J usage is TRBJ1-3, with 8 positions matching TRBD1. Germline CDR1 reads MDHEN; CDR2 reads SYDVKM. This CDR3 has 15 amino acids. The V segment lost 4 bases and the J segment 6 bases; nucleotides outside the gene matches: 8. As DNA, the CDR3 is TGTGCCAGCAGTTCTCCGGACAGGGCCAAAAACACCATATATTTT. Translation: CASSSPDRAKNTIYF.

This sequence joins TRBV6-5 and TRBJ2-1; 11 bases align to TRBD2. Germline loops: CDR1 MNHEY, CDR2 SVGAGI. The CDR3 is 15 amino acids. V gave up 5 bases and J gave up 7 bases; unmatched junction bases: 7. Here the CDR3 reads CASSPLAGGLNEQFF. The CDR3 DNA follows: TGTGCCAGCAGTCCGCTAGCGGGAGGACTTAATGAGCAGTTCTTC.

The J gene is TRBJ1-1, the V gene TRBV19; D is unresolved. The CDR3 loop spans 13 amino acids. In germline, CDR1 is LNHDA, CDR2 SQIVND (reference sequence). V was trimmed by 3 bases and J by 11 bases, leaving 16 bases between them. The CDR3 coding sequence is TGTGCCAGTAGTATGCGGCAGTTGAGTGAGGCTTTCTTT. Encoded protein: CASSMRQLSEAFF.

This chain joins TRBV3-1 (or the pseudogene TRBV3-2) and TRBJ1-6; D is perhaps TRBD1 (5 bases). Germline CDR1 reads LGHDT; CDR2 reads YNNKEL (reference sequence). The V end lost 4 bases, the J end lost 3 bases, and 13 bases lay between the germline ends. The CDR3 totals 16 residues. CDR3 in amino acids: CASSPRQNNYNSPLHF. The CDR3 region has the DNA TGTGCCAGCAGCCCGCGACAGAATAACTATAATTCACCCCTCCACTTT.

This chain connects TRBV18 to TRBJ2-1, with TRBD2 matching over 7 bases. Germline CDR1 KGHSH, CDR2 LQKENI. This CDR3 region has 15 residues. The J segment lost 3 bases and the V segment lost 3 bases, leaving 5 bases of the junction unmatched. CDR3 coding DNA: TGTGCCAGCTCACCCCAGGCGGGGGTCTACAATGAGCAGTTCTTC. This gives the protein CASSPQAGVYNEQFF.

This clone was counted only a few times. The chain employs TRBV18 and TRBJ1-2; no clear D. V was cut by 3 bases and J by 0 bases, with 11 bases left in between. From germline, CDR1 is KGHSH and CDR2 LQKENI. The CDR3 is made up of 15 amino acids. The CDR3 DNA sequence: TGTGCCAGCTCACCCAGGCCACCGCCTAACTATGGCTACACCTTC. Translation: CASSPRPPPNYGYTF.

This chain links TRBV28 with TRBJ2-3; 7 positions agree with TRBD2. V shed 2 bases, J shed 1 base, and the junction held 6 bases outside the gene matches. The germline CDR1 and CDR2 sequences are MDHEN and SYDVKM. The CDR3 is 16 residues long. CDR3 in amino acids: CASSLAGDRGTDTQYF. The CDR3 bases are TGTGCCAGCAGTTTAGCGGGAGATCGGGGCACAGATACGCAGTATTTT.

The chain recombines TRBV9 with TRBJ1-1; unclear D gene. The CDR3 has 13 amino acids. V lost 1 base and J 4 bases, leaving 8 bases between the germline ends. Germline V lookup: CDR1 SGDLS, CDR2 YYNGEE. The chain's CDR3 is CASSVLGSTEAFF. CDR3 DNA sequence: TGTGCCAGCAGCGTACTGGGGAGCACTGAAGCTTTCTTT. Full variable domain (missing parts from reference TRBV9 and TRBJ1-1): DSGVTQTPKHLITATGQRVTLRCSPRSGDLSVYWYQQSLDQGLQFLIQYYNGEERAKGNILERFSAQQFPDLHSELNLSSLELGDSALYFCASSVLGSTEAFFGQGTRLTVV.

For the CDR3, the DNA is TGTGCCAGCAGCATTGCGGCCGGGGGAAACACCATATATTTT. Its translation is CASSIAAGGNTIYF. V and J are TRBV7-3 and TRBJ1-3; D gene unclear. CDR1 is SGHTA and CDR2 is FQGTGA in the germline V gene. Trimming removed 5 bases from V and 4 bases from J, with 12 bases in between. This CDR3 comprises 14 residues.

This chain joins TRBV5-1 and TRBJ2-1; D is perhaps TRBD2 (5 bases). The germline V gene encodes CDR1 SGHRS and CDR2 YFSETQ. The CDR3 is 11 amino acids. Trimming removed 2 bases at V and 9 bases at J, with 6 bases between. The CDR3 DNA reads TGCGCCAGCAGCTTCGGGATTGAGCAGTTCTTC. Its translation is CASSFGIEQFF.

The chain employs TRBV5-5 and TRBJ2-7; TRBD1 aligns across 10 bases. CDR1 and CDR2 from the germline V gene are SGHKS and YYEKEE (reference sequence). V dropped 4 bases and J dropped 6; count of bases not matched to a gene: 7. The CDR3 runs 14 residues. The CDR3 bases are TGTGCCAGCAGCCCGGGGACAGGGGTTCTCGAGCAGTACTTC. Protein sequence: CASSPGTGVLEQYF.

This clone has only one observation. The rearrangement uses TRBV19 and TRBJ2-3; 7 bases match TRBD1. Germline V gives CDR1 LNHDA, CDR2 SQIVND (reference sequence). The V and J ends lost 6 bases and 5 bases, in that order; junction bases with no gene match: 5. The CDR3 sequence is 13 residues long. This CDR3 is CASSDRARDTQYF. The CDR3 nucleotides are TGTGCCAGTAGCGACAGGGCAAGAGATACGCAGTATTTT. Full variable domain (outside the CDR3, taken from reference TRBV19 and TRBJ2-3): DGGITQSPKYLFRKEGQNVTLSCEQNLNHDAMYWYRQDPGQGLRLIYYSQIVNDFQKGDIAEGYSVSREKKESFPLTVTSAQKNPTAFYLCASSDRARDTQYFGPGTRLTVL.

The gene calls are TRBV10-3 and TRBJ2-2, with 7 bases aligning to TRBD1. J was trimmed by 7 bases and V by 3 bases; bases with no gene match: 5. The germline V gene encodes CDR1 ENHRY and CDR2 SYGVKD. The CDR3 loop spans 14 amino acids. The CDR3 region has the DNA TGTGCCATCAGTGAAGACAGGGAACGCGGGGAGCTGTTTTTT. Translating it yields CAISEDRERGELFF.

The rearrangement uses TRBV7-8 and TRBJ2-1, with D tentatively TRBD2 (7 bases). The germline CDR1 and CDR2 sequences are SGHVS and FQNEAQ. V was trimmed by 1 base and J by 10 bases, leaving 20 bases between them. This CDR3 is 16 amino acids long. CDR3 DNA: TGTGCCAGCAGCTTAGTAGGCGGGGGAGGAGGGGGAGAGCAGTTCTTC. This sequence encodes CASSLVGGGGGGEQFF.

This clone occurred a few times. V gene TRBV18 combines with J gene TRBJ1-1; D is undetermined. Germline CDR1 reads KGHSH; CDR2 reads LQKENI. This CDR3 is built from 13 residues. V gave up 0 bases and J gave up 3 bases, with 5 bases separating them. For the CDR3, the DNA is TGTGCCAGCTCACCACCCTCTCACACTGAAGCTTTCTTT. As protein: CASSPPSHTEAFF.

This chain links TRBV29-1 with TRBJ1-1; a possible D gene is TRBD1 (5 bases). The CDR3 totals 12 residues. The V gene's germline CDR1 is SQVTM and CDR2 ANQGSEA. V was clipped by 4 bases and J by 2 bases, with 8 bases between them. CDR3 sequence (DNA): TGCAGCGTTGGCAGGGTCAACACTGAAGCTTTCTTT. It codes for CSVGRVNTEAFF.

This clone was detected only once. The rearrangement joins TRBV3-1 (or the pseudogene TRBV3-2) to TRBJ1-1, with 7 positions matching TRBD1. V trimming: 5 bases; J trimming: 2 bases; junction bases outside the gene matches: 8. Germline loops: CDR1 LGHDT, CDR2 YNNKEL (reference sequence). The CDR3 totals 15 residues. The CDR3, as DNA: TGTGCCAGCAGCGCCCCAGGGGGTATTAACACTGAAGCTTTCTTT. Protein product: CASSAPGGINTEAFF.

This clone was seen just once. This chain joins TRBV6-5 and TRBJ1-2, with D tentatively TRBD1 (5 bases). Germline values: CDR1 MNHEY, CDR2 SVGAGI. V lost 10 bases and J lost 0, with 15 bases in between. CDR3 size: 14 residues. CDR3 in amino acids: CATVGGGANYGYTF. In nucleotides, the CDR3 is TGTGCCACCGTGGGTGGGGGGGCTAACTATGGCTACACCTTC.